The 14 T cell receptor beta chains reported below all come from one sample, sequenced in a study of relationships among human T cell subsets. The T cell receptor alpha and beta CDR3 regions were amplified from mRNA by semiquantitative ARM-PCR. ARM-PCR used tagged nested gene-specific primers, then communal superprimers for exponential amplification. MiXCR, run by TCRdb on the multiplex PCR reads, gives a single entry per CDR3 protein. Here the sample spans thousands of distinct CDR3 sequences, around 57% being singletons. The CD45RA-negative fraction was bead-selected with anti-CD45RO to obtain memory T cells. Sequencing was done on a sample of memory T cells sorted from blood. These receptors were collected from a man aged 35 to 55 in good health.

The V call is TRBV12-3 or TRBV12-4, the J call TRBJ1-5; D gene unclear. Between the trimmed V and J ends, which lost 2 bases and 6 bases, there was a span of 11 bases. CDR3 length: 14 residues. The CDR3 region has the DNA TGTGCCAGCAGTTTATCAGGAAACGGTCAGCCCCAGCATTTT. Translation: CASSLSGNGQPQHF.

The sample holds a few counts of this clonotype. The genes are TRBV2 and TRBJ1-1, with no clear D. CDR1 SNHLY and CDR2 FYNNEI come from the germline V gene. V was cut by 7 bases and J by 1 base, with 7 bases left in between. This CDR3 has 12 amino acids. CDR3 nucleotides: TGTGCCAGCAAATGGGAGAACACTGAAGCTTTCTTT. Translation gives CASKWENTEAFF. Full variable domain (rest looked up from reference TRBV2 and TRBJ1-1): EPEVTQTPSHQVTQMGQEVILRCVPISNHLYFYWYRQILGQKVEFLVSFYNNEISEKSEIFDDQFSVERPDGSNFTLKIRSTKLEDSAMYFCASKWENTEAFFGQGTRLTVV.

The chain uses TRBV29-1 and TRBJ1-5, with TRBD1 identical over 9 bases. From germline, CDR1 is SQVTM and CDR2 ANQGSEA. The V gene end was trimmed by 7 bases and the J gene end by 6 bases; junction bases not matched to a gene: 7. The CDR3 is 13 amino acids. The CDR3 nucleotides are TGCAGCGCCGGGGGACAGGGTAGTCAGCCCCAGCATTTT. This sequence encodes CSAGGQGSQPQHF.

This clonotype has only a few counts. V usage is TRBV27 and J usage is TRBJ2-1, with 11 bases matching TRBD2. Unmatched junction bases numbered 14, after V lost 5 bases and J lost 8 bases. This CDR3 is built from 17 residues. Germline values: CDR1 MNHEY, CDR2 SMNVEV (reference sequence). The CDR3 loop reads CASSRLGASGGTHEQFF. The CDR3 DNA follows: TGTGCCAGCAGTCGACTCGGGGCTAGCGGGGGGACGCATGAGCAGTTCTTC.

V and J are TRBV4-2 and TRBJ2-3; the match to TRBD2 covers 9 bases. CDR3 length: 14 amino acids. The junction had 2 bases not matched to a gene; V was cut back by 4 bases and J by 3 bases. CDR1 and CDR2 (germline): LGHNA, YNFKEQ. The DNA for the CDR3 is TGTGCCAGCAGCCGTACTAGCGGGACAGATACGCAGTATTTT. The encoded protein is CASSRTSGTDTQYF.

This clonotype was counted a few times. The chain recombines TRBV11-2 with TRBJ1-1; D perhaps matches TRBD1 (6 bases). V shed 5 bases and J shed 1 base, with 8 bases lying between them. Germline assignment: CDR1 SGHAT and CDR2 FQNNGV. The length of the CDR3 is 13 residues. DNA for the CDR3: TGTGCCAGCAGCCAGGGACAGAACACTGAAGCTTTCTTT. It codes for CASSQGQNTEAFF.

The genes are TRBV28 and TRBJ2-1; 7 nucleotides agree with TRBD2. Per germline, CDR1 MDHEN and CDR2 SYDVKM. The CDR3 has 12 amino acids. The junction had 3 bases not matched to a gene; V was cut back by 5 bases and J by 8 bases. CDR3 nucleotide sequence: TGTGCCAGCAGTACTAGCGCCGATGAGCAGTTCTTC. It encodes CASSTSADEQFF.

The J gene is TRBJ1-1, the V gene TRBV27, with 8 bases matching TRBD1. The germline gives CDR1 MNHEY, CDR2 SMNVEV (reference sequence). J lost 10 bases, V lost 5 bases, and 15 bases had no gene match. The CDR3 spans 15 residues. CDR3 nucleotides: TGTGCCAGCAGTCGAGACAGGGGACGACGGCTCCGAGCTTTCTTT. Residues: CASSRDRGRRLRAFF.

The CDR3 protein is CASSAERLSSYEQYF. In nucleotides, the CDR3 is TGCGCCAGCAGCGCTGAGAGGCTAAGCTCCTACGAGCAGTACTTC. The chain links TRBV5-1 to TRBJ2-7; no reliable D call. The CDR3 has 15 residues. V lost 4 bases and J lost 0, with 14 bases in between. The V gene's germline CDR1 is SGHRS and CDR2 YFSETQ.

This chain links TRBV12-3 or TRBV12-4 with TRBJ2-1; D is perhaps TRBD1 (7 bases). The CDR3 has 15 residues. Trimming stripped 8 bases from V and 6 bases from J, with 20 bases between. Here the CDR3 DNA reads TGTGCCAGCGAGGAGGGGGCGGGGCCCCCCAATGAGCAGTTCTTC. This sequence encodes CASEEGAGPPNEQFF.

This chain links TRBV12-3 or TRBV12-4 with TRBJ2-3; weak D call: TRBD2 (6 bases). CDR3 size: 14 residues. V shed 3 bases and J shed 3 bases, with 10 bases lying between them. CDR3 sequence: CASSFQRATDTQYF. For the CDR3, the DNA is TGTGCCAGCAGTTTTCAGCGGGCTACAGATACGCAGTATTTT.

This clonotype occurred a few times. The DNA for the CDR3 is TGCAGTGCTAGCGGGAGGGCTTACGAGCAGTACTTC. Translated, it gives CSASGRAYEQYF. The chain joins TRBV20-1 to TRBJ2-7; 8 bases are a match to TRBD2. This CDR3 is built from 12 residues. The junction had 2 bases not matched to a gene; V was cut back by 3 bases and J by 4 bases. The germline V gene encodes CDR1 DFQATT and CDR2 SNEGSKA (reference sequence).

There are a few counts of this clonotype. At one of its ends the junction is not consistent with the germline gene, which may arise from a read error. V is TRBV20-1 and J is TRBJ2-3; 8 bases agree with TRBD2. In germline, CDR1 is DFQATT, CDR2 SNEGSKA (reference sequence). The length of the CDR3 is 14 residues. The CDR3 DNA reads as TGCAGTGCTAGAGATGCCGCCGGACTAGCCAATTTTTCTTTT. As protein: CSARDAAGLANFSF.

This clonotype was seen a handful of times. The chain combines TRBV29-1 with TRBJ2-7, with 9 nucleotides matching TRBD1. CDR1 SQVTM and CDR2 ANQGSEA come from the germline V gene. Trimming removed 3 bases from V and 4 bases from J; junction bases left unmatched: 7. The CDR3 spans 14 residues. CDR3 region: CSVDITGGGYEQYF. The CDR3 DNA follows: TGCAGCGTTGACATAACAGGGGGCGGATACGAGCAGTACTTC.